Each of the 11 T cell receptor beta chains below was sequenced from the same sample in a study of T cell responses to AZD1222 COVID-19 vaccine. The method was immunoSEQ multiplex PCR; TCRdb's version includes in-frame clones alone and lacks a portion of them. In the table there are around 110,000 clones, roughly nine tenths of which are singletons. The sequenced sample was peripheral blood, obtained on day 0 of AZD1222 vaccination. Receptors originate from an adult in good health.

The V and J genes are TRBV28 and TRBJ2-7, with D perhaps matching TRBD2 (6 bases). The length of the CDR3 is 17 residues. The V end lost 7 bases, the J end lost 2 bases, and 24 bases lay between the germline ends. The V gene's germline CDR1 is MDHEN and CDR2 SYDVKM. The CDR3 here is CASTTPGGAGRPYEQYF. The CDR3 DNA sequence: TGTGCCAGCACAACCCCGGGCGGGGCGGGGAGGCCCTACGAGCAGTACTTC.

This chain links TRBV18 with TRBJ1-5; 11 bases are a match to TRBD1. The CDR3 totals 16 residues. Germline V gene sequence: CDR1 KGHSH, CDR2 LQKENI. After removal of 3 bases from V and 1 base from J, the junction contained 2 bases not matched to a gene. The CDR3 region is CASSPGQGASNQPQHF. In DNA, the CDR3 is TGTGCCAGCTCACCCGGACAGGGGGCGAGCAATCAGCCCCAGCATTTT.

The rearrangement links TRBV7-2 to TRBJ2-7; 7 bases fit TRBD1. This CDR3 spans 13 amino acids. Germline V gene data show CDR1 as SGHTA and CDR2 as FQGNSA. The J segment lost 0 bases and the V segment lost 6 bases, leaving 2 bases of the junction unmatched. CDR3 loop: CASRGQSSYEQYF. The CDR3 bases are TGTGCCAGCAGGGGACAGTCCTCCTACGAGCAGTACTTC.

This chain uses TRBV3-1 (or the pseudogene TRBV3-2) with TRBJ2-5; possibly TRBD1 for D (6 bases). The CDR3 runs 14 residues. In germline, CDR1 is LGHDT, CDR2 YNNKEL (reference sequence). V lost 4 bases, J lost 0 bases, and 9 bases lay in between. The CDR3 loop is CASSLRTDQETQYF. CDR3 nucleotides: TGTGCCAGCAGCCTGAGGACAGACCAAGAGACCCAGTACTTC.

This clone has only one observation. The chain has TRBV4-2 and TRBJ2-1; 10 bases are shared with TRBD2. Germline CDR1 LGHNA, CDR2 YNFKEQ. The trim removed 4 bases at V and 7 bases at J, leaving 7 bases unmatched. CDR3 length equals 15 residues. CDR3 bases: TGTGCCAGCAGCCGCCCTAGCGGGAGACGGAATGAGCAGTTCTTC. This translates into CASSRPSGRRNEQFF.

The V gene is TRBV5-5, the J gene TRBJ2-5, with 9 bases identical to TRBD2. Germline CDR1 is SGHKS and CDR2 is YYEKEE (reference sequence). The CDR3 length is 15 residues. With V trimmed by 0 bases and J by 2 bases, 2 bases remained unmatched. DNA of the CDR3: TGTGCCAGCAGCTTGGGACTAGCGGAACAAGAGACCCAGTACTTC. It translates to CASSLGLAEQETQYF. Drawing the rest from reference TRBV5-5 and TRBJ2-5, the complete variable domain is DAGVTQSPTHLIKTRGQQVTLRCSPISGHKSVSWYQQVLGQGPQFIFQYYEKEERGRGNFPDRFSARQFPNYSSELNVNALLLGDSALYLCASSLGLAEQETQYFGPGTRLLVL.

The CDR3 loop reads CASSPDQNTEAFF. For the CDR3, the DNA is TGTGCCAGCAGCCCAGACCAGAACACTGAAGCTTTCTTT. The gene calls are TRBV3-1 (or the pseudogene TRBV3-2) and TRBJ1-1, with unresolved D. Germline V CDR1 and CDR2: LGHDT, YNNKEL (reference sequence). V was cut by 4 bases and J by 1 base, with 7 bases left in between. This CDR3 spans 13 amino acids.

V gene TRBV7-3 combines with J gene TRBJ1-1, with D unclear. This CDR3 contains 14 residues. Deletions cut 5 bases from V and 1 base from J, with 11 bases between. Germline V gives CDR1 SGHTA, CDR2 FQGTGA. This CDR3 is CASSPTLGNTEAFF. CDR3 sequence (DNA): TGTGCCAGCAGCCCAACCCTGGGGAACACTGAAGCTTTCTTT.

The chain combines TRBV4-1 with TRBJ1-4; 7 positions agree with TRBD1. Germline CDR1 is MGHRA and CDR2 is YSYEKL. The CDR3 loop spans 15 amino acids. After removal of 6 bases from V and 4 bases from J, the junction contained 8 bases not matched to a gene. CDR3 in DNA: TGCGCCAGCAGACAGGGGTGGAAGGATAATGAAAAACTGTTTTTT. This codes for CASRQGWKDNEKLFF.

This sequence joins TRBV10-2 and TRBJ1-1; D may be TRBD1 (5 bases). Looked up from germline, CDR1 is WSHSY and CDR2 is SAAADI. V was shortened by 10 bases and J by 1 base, with 13 bases between the two germline ends. This CDR3 has 13 residues. Here the CDR3 reads CATVGGGNTEAFF. The CDR3 region has the DNA TGCGCCACCGTAGGTGGGGGGAACACTGAAGCTTTCTTT.

The chain uses TRBV6-1 and TRBJ1-5, with 10 bases that match TRBD1. There are 15 residues in the CDR3. Germline lookup yields CDR1 MNHNS and CDR2 SASEGT. V was pared by 1 base and J by 4 bases, with 1 base of the junction left unmatched. The CDR3 DNA reads TGTGCCAGCAGTGAAGGGACAGGGGGAAATCAGCCCCAGCATTTT. Its translation is CASSEGTGGNQPQHF.